This T cell receptor beta chain emerged from a study of blood T cell repertoires in COVID-19. From germline, CDR1 is LNHDA and CDR2 SQIVND (reference sequence). The junction had 3 bases not matched to a gene; V was cut back by 2 bases and J by 4 bases. The CDR3 has 14 amino acids. Data came from immunoSEQ multiplex PCR; TCRdb stores just in-frame clones and leaves some out. The sample gives over 150,000 clones, 86% of which show up once; approximately 7% is in the top ten. The sequence was obtained from a man aged 45-65 years with active or convalescent COVID-19. The sequencing input was peripheral blood. The V call is TRBV19, the J call TRBJ1-1; the match to TRBD1 covers 8 bases. CDR3 bases: TGTGCCAGTAGTATACGTGACAGGGGCACTGAAGCTTTCTTT. Amino acid sequence: CASSIRDRGTEAFF.